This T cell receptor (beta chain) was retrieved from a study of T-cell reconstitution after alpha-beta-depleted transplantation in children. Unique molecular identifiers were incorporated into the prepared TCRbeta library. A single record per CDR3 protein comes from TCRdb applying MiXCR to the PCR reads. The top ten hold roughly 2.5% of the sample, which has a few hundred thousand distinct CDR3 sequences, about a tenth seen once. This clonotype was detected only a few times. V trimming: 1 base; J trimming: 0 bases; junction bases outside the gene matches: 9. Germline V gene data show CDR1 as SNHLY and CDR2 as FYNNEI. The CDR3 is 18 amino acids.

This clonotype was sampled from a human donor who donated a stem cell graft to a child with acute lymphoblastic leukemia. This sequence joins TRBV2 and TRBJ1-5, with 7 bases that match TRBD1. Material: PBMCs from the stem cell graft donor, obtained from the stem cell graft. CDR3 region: CASSEDRGFVISNQPQHF. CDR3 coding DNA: TGTGCCAGCAGTGAAGACAGGGGTTTCGTGATTAGCAATCAGCCCCAGCATTTT.